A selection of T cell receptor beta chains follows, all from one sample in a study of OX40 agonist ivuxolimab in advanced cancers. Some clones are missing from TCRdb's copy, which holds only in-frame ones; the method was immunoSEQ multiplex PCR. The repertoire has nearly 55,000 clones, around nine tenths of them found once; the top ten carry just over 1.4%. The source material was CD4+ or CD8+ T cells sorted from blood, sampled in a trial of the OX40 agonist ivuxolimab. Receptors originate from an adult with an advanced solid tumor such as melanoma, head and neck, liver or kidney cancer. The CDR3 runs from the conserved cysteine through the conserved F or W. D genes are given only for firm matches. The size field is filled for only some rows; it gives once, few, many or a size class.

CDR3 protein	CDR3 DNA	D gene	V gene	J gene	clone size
CASSPQGRTEAFF	TGTGCCAGCAGCCCCCAAGGGCGGACTGAAGCTTTCTTT	NA	TRBV14	TRBJ1-1	NA
CASSVLGGSYEQYF	TGTGCCAGCAGCGTCCTGGGTGGGTCCTACGAGCAGTACTTC	NA	TRBV9	TRBJ2-7	NA
CASTDRVRVLMNTEAFF	TGTGCCAGTACCGACAGGGTTCGGGTGCTCATGAACACTGAAGCTTTCTTT	TRBD1	TRBV19	TRBJ1-1	NA
CASSSTTRGSTEAFF	TGTGCCAGCAGTTCGACAACCAGGGGGAGCACTGAAGCTTTCTTT	TRBD1	TRBV28	TRBJ1-1	NA
CASRVGQSPGELFF	TGTGCCAGCAGGGTGGGACAGTCCCCCGGGGAGCTGTTTTTT	TRBD1	TRBV5-6	TRBJ2-2	NA
CALQGQGNQPQHF	TGTGCCTTACAGGGCCAAGGCAATCAGCCCCAGCATTTT	NA	TRBV30	TRBJ1-5	NA
CASSYNMGTDTQYF	TGTGCCAGCAGTTACAACATGGGCACAGATACGCAGTATTTT	NA	TRBV6-5	TRBJ2-3	NA
CASRRLAVGEQYF	TGTGCCAGCAGGCGCCTGGCAGTTGGCGAGCAGTACTTC	NA	TRBV27	TRBJ2-7	NA
CASSEMENYGYTF	TGTGCCAGCAGTGAAATGGAGAACTATGGCTACACCTTC	NA	TRBV2	TRBJ1-2	NA
CASSQDGGATDTQYF	TGTGCCAGCAGCCAAGATGGCGGGGCCACAGATACGCAGTATTTT	NA	TRBV4-2	TRBJ2-3	once
CASSWERFYGYTF	TGTGCCAGCAGTTGGGAGCGGTTCTATGGCTACACCTTC	NA	TRBV6-5	TRBJ1-2	NA
CASSFSPGQGFWVEAFF	TGTGCCAGCAGCTTTTCCCCGGGACAGGGCTTTTGGGTTGAAGCTTTCTTT	TRBD1	TRBV11-2	TRBJ1-1	NA
CASSFGQARSGNTIYF	TGTGCCAGCAGCTTCGGGCAGGCCCGCTCTGGAAACACCATATATTTT	NA	TRBV7-3	TRBJ1-3	NA
CASSLGGPQDTQYF	TGCGCCAGCAGCTTGGGCGGACCACAGGATACGCAGTATTTT	NA	TRBV5-1	TRBJ2-3	NA
CASSEYGGRTDTQYF	TGCGCCAGCAGTGAGTACGGCGGGAGGACAGATACGCAGTATTTT	TRBD2	TRBV10-1	TRBJ2-3	NA
CASSPSEIDTQYF	TGTGCCAGCAGCCCGAGTGAGATAGATACGCAGTATTTT	NA	TRBV5-4	TRBJ2-3	NA
CAWSSGDGNTIYF	TGTGCCTGGAGTTCCGGGGACGGAAACACCATATATTTT	NA	TRBV30	TRBJ1-3	NA
CATQGGDQPQHF	TGTGCCACCCAGGGAGGGGATCAGCCCCAGCATTTT	NA	TRBV28	TRBJ1-5	NA
CASSLDGDSSYEQYF	TGTGCCAGCAGCTTAGATGGAGACAGCTCCTACGAGCAGTACTTC	NA	TRBV11-3	TRBJ2-7	NA
CASSLSDLLGEQYF	TGTGCCAGCAGCTTAAGTGACCTCCTGGGCGAGCAGTACTTC	NA	TRBV7-9	TRBJ2-7	NA
CASSDSAVGGYTF	TGTGCCAGCAGTGACAGCGCCGTGGGTGGCTACACCTTC	NA	TRBV28	TRBJ1-2	NA
CASSEWGRGYNYGYTF	TGTGCCAGCAGTGAATGGGGCCGCGGATATAACTATGGCTACACCTTC	NA	TRBV6-1	TRBJ1-2	NA